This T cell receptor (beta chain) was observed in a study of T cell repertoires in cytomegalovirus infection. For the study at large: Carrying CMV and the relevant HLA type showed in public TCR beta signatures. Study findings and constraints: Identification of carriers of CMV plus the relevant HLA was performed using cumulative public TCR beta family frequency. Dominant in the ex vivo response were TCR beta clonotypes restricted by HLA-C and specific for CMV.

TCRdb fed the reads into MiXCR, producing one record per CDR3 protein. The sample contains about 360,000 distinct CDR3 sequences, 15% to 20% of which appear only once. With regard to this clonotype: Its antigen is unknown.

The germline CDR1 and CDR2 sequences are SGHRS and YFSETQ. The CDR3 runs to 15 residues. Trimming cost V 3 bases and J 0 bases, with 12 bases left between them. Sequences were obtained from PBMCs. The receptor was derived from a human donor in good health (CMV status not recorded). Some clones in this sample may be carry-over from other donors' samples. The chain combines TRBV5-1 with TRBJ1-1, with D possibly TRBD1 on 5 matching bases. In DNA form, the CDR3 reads TGCGCCAGCAGCTCGCTGGGACCGTTGAACACTGAAGCTTTCTTT. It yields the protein CASSSLGPLNTEAFF. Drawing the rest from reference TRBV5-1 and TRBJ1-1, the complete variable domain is KAGVTQTPRYLIKTRGQQVTLSCSPISGHRSVSWYQQTPGQGLQFLFEYFSETQRNKGNFPGRFSGRQFSNSRSEMNVSTLELGDSALYLCASSSLGPLNTEAFFGQGTRLTVV.